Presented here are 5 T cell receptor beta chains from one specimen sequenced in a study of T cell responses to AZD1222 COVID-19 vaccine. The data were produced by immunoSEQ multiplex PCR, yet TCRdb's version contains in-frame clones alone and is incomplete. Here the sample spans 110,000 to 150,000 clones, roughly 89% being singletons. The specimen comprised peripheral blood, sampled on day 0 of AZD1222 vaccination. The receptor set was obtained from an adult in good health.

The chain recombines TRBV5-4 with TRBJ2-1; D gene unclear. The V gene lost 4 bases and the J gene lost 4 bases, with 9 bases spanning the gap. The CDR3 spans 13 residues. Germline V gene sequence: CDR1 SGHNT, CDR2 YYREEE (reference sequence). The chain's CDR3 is CASSGQKYNEQFF. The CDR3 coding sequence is TGTGCCAGCAGCGGGCAAAAATACAATGAGCAGTTCTTC.

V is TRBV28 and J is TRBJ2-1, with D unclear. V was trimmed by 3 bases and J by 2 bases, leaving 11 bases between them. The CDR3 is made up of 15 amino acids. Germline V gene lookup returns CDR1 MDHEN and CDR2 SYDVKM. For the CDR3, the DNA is TGTGCCAGCAGTTTGTCACAGACGACCTACAATGAGCAGTTCTTC. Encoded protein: CASSLSQTTYNEQFF.

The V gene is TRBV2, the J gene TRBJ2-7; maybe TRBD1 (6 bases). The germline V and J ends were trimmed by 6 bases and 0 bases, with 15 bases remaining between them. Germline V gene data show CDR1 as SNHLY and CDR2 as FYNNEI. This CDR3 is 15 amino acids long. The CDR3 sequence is CASSVDSQSSYEQYF. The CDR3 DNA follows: TGTGCCAGCAGCGTGGACAGCCAAAGCTCCTACGAGCAGTACTTC.

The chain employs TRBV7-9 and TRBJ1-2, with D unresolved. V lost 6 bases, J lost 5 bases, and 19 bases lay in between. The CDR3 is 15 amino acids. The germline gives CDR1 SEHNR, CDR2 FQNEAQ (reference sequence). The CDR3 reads CASSPPLSGEYGYTF. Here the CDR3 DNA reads TGTGCCAGCAGTCCTCCCCTTTCGGGAGAGTATGGCTACACCTTC.

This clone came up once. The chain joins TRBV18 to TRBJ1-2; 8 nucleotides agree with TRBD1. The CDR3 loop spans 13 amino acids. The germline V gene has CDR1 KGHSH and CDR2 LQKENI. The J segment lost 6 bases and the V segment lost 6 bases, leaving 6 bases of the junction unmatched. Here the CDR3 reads CASSQDRENGYTF. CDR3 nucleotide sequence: TGTGCCAGCTCCCAGGACAGGGAAAATGGCTACACCTTC.